The rows below give T cell receptor beta chains drawn from one sample of a study of human T cells and chemical hapten exposure. MiXCR, run by TCRdb on the RACE reads, gives a single entry per CDR3 protein. The sample comprises 85,000 to 100,000 distinct CDR3 sequences, 10% to 13% of which are singletons, and under 4% rests with the top ten. Sample: whole blood, taken in connection with sensitization to the hapten diphenylcyclopropenone (DPC). The receptors were sampled from a woman aged 55-70 years with alopecia areata. Some clones in this sample may be carry-over from other donors' samples. The conserved cysteine and the conserved F or W are not part of the CDR3 here. D genes are given only for firm matches.

TRBD1,TRBV6-5,TRBJ2-7,ASRTRTGVAAYEQY
NA,TRBV11-2,TRBJ2-3,ASSLSWASTDTQY
NA,TRBV7-7,TRBJ2-5,ASSSGGQETQY
TRBD2,TRBV29-1,TRBJ2-2,SVRGFQNTGELF
NA,TRBV10-3,TRBJ1-4,AISGGGQTNEKLF
NA,TRBV29-1,TRBJ1-1,SGTSYEAF
NA,TRBV18,TRBJ1-2,ASSPVAGPVYGYT
TRBD1,TRBV18,TRBJ1-5,ASSPREGDREQQPQH
NA,TRBV7-9,TRBJ1-1,ASSLPETGDREAF
NA,TRBV6-1,TRBJ1-5,AWTLSNQPQH
NA,TRBV29-1,TRBJ2-3,SVVRETTDTQY
NA,TRBV5-8,TRBJ1-1,ASSPLGNVRGAF
NA,TRBV6-4,TRBJ1-2,ASSDEFKGYGYT
TRBD1,TRBV20-1,TRBJ1-5,SAIPDRGSNQPQH
NA,TRBV6-6,TRBJ2-1,ASFPRQNRNEQF
NA,TRBV5-1,TRBJ2-7,ASSLDQTYEQY
NA,TRBV6-5,TRBJ2-1,ASSYSGGAAYNEQF
NA,TRBV5-4,TRBJ1-6,ASRPRGSSYNSPLH
NA,TRBV29-1,TRBJ1-4,SVADSLLGEKLF
NA,TRBV20-1,TRBJ1-1,SAAEQIEAF
NA,TRBV5-1,TRBJ2-7,ASSSLDSYEQY
TRBD2,TRBV7-2,TRBJ2-3,ASSSHSTSGGANTQY
TRBD1,TRBV10-3,TRBJ2-2,AISGTGKRDANTGELF
TRBD2,TRBV9,TRBJ2-3,ASSSIAGGTDTQY
NA,TRBV11-2,TRBJ1-1,ASSLDFMQGPSNTEAF
TRBD2,TRBV4-2,TRBJ2-1,ASSHAGLAGGYNEQF
NA,TRBV12-3/TRBV12-4,TRBJ1-6,ASTPSPGRGSPLH
NA,TRBV5-1,TRBJ1-5,ASSLAGLDQPQH
NA,TRBV5-1,TRBJ2-7,ASSRPRQGGIAYEQY
NA,TRBV6-5,TRBJ2-3,ASSYARRTDTQY
NA,TRBV7-2,TRBJ2-1,ASSSDLLRWSYNEQF
NA,TRBV4-1,TRBJ1-1,ASSQGVLGTEAF
NA,TRBV7-2,TRBJ1-5,ASSVGGSNQPQH
NA,TRBV12-3/TRBV12-4,TRBJ2-5,ASSFRRETQY
NA,TRBV15,TRBJ1-2,ATSARQNSYGYT
TRBD1,TRBV20-1,TRBJ1-2,SARDRAYYGYT
NA,TRBV14,TRBJ1-2,ASSQDTREGYT
NA,TRBV20-1,TRBJ1-2,SGTGSANYGYT
NA,TRBV7-9,TRBJ1-2,ASSLAGGGLGYT
NA,TRBV19,TRBJ2-1,ASSIRDRSNNEQF
NA,TRBV6-1,TRBJ2-5,ASSRGSPGRETQY
TRBD1,TRBV4-1,TRBJ2-4,ASSRDRDGKNIQY
NA,TRBV5-4,TRBJ2-7,ASSWGDRAYEQY
NA,TRBV18,TRBJ1-1,ATSALNTEAF
TRBD2,TRBV7-3,TRBJ2-3,ASSIMGLAVTDTQY
NA,TRBV7-9,TRBJ2-7,ASSLAGGVREQY
NA,TRBV2,TRBJ2-2,ASNQQGTGELF